This T cell receptor beta chain was captured in a study of T cell repertoires in cytomegalovirus infection. Study-level information: CMV infection plus the matching HLA type was flagged by public TCR beta signatures.

This clonotype was counted ten times or more. Its matching antigen is unknown. The CDR3 contains 13 residues. CDR1 is SGHTA and CDR2 is FQGNSA in the germline V gene. The V end was cut by 5 bases, the J end by 2 bases, with 6 bases between. Whole-study results and caveats: Summed public TCR beta family frequency identified CMV carriers bearing the relevant HLA. HLA-C-restricted CMV-specific TCR beta clonotypes prevailed in the ex vivo response.

One entry per CDR3 protein, called by TCRdb with MiXCR from the reads. The table records more than 300,000 distinct CDR3 sequences, about 35% of them present only once. The chain has TRBV7-2 and TRBJ2-2; D is unclear. Sequences were derived from cultured PBMCs, sampled from culture after CMV antigen stimulation. The TCR sequence derives from a human donor in good health (CMV status not recorded). Some clones in this sample may be carry-over from other donors' samples. CDR3 in amino acids: CASSAINTGELFF. In nucleotides, the CDR3 is TGTGCCAGCAGCGCTATAAACACCGGGGAGCTGTTTTTT.